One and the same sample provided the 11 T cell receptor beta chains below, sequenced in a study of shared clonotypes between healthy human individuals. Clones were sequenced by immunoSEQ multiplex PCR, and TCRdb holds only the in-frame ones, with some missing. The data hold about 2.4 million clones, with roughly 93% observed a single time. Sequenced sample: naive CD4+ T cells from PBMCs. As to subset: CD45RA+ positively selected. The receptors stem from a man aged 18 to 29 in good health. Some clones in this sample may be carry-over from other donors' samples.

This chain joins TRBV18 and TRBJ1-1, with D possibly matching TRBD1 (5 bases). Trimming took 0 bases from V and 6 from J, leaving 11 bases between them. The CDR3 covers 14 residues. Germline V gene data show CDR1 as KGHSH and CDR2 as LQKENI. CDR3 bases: TGTGCCAGCTCACCACCGCTTTGGGGGTCTGAAGCTTTCTTT. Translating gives CASSPPLWGSEAFF.

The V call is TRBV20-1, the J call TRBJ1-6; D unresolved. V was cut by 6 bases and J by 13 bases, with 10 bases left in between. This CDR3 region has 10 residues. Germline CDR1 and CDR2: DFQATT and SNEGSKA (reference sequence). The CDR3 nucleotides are TGCAGTGCCCTATCGACTCCCCTCCACTTT. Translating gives CSALSTPLHF.

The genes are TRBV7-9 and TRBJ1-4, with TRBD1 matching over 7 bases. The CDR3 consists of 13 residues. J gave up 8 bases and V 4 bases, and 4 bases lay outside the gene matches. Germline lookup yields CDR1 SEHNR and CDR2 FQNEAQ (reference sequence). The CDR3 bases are TGTGCCAGCAGCTGGGGACAGTGGGAAAAACTGTTTTTT. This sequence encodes CASSWGQWEKLFF.

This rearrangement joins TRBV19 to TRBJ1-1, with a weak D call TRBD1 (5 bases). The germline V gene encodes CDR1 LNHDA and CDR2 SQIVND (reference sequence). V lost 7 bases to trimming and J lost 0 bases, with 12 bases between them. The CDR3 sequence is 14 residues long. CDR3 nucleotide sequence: TGTGCCAGTAAGCGTCAGGGAATGAACACTGAAGCTTTCTTT. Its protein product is CASKRQGMNTEAFF.

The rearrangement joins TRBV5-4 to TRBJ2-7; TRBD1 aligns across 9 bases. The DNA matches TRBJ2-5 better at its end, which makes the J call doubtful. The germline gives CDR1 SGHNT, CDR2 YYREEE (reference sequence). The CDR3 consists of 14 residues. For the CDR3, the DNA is TGTGCCAGCAGCTTCCCTGGACAGGGGGAGACCCAGTACTTC. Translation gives CASSFPGQGETQYF.

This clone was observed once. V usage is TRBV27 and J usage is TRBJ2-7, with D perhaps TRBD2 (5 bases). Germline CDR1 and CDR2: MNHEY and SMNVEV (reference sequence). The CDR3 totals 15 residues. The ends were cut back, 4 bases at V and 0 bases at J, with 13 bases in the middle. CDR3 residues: CASSSERLSSYEQYF. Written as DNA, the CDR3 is TGTGCCAGCAGTTCGGAGCGGTTATCCTCCTACGAGCAGTACTTC.

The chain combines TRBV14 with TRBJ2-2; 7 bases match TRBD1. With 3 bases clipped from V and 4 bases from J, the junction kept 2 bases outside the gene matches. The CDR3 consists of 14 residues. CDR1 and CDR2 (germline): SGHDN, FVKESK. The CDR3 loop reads CASSHAGGTGELFF. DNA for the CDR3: TGTGCCAGCAGCCATGCAGGGGGCACCGGGGAGCTGTTTTTT.

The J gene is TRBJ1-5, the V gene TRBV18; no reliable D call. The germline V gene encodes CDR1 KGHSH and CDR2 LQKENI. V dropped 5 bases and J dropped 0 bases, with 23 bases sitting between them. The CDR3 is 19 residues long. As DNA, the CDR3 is TGTGCCAGCTCAGGCTTAATGATGGAATCTTACTATAGCAATCAGCCCCAGCATTTT. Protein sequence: CASSGLMMESYYSNQPQHF.

CDR3 in amino acids: CASSQTRTSGYNEQFF. Written as DNA, the CDR3 is TGTGCCAGCAGTCAAACCCGGACTAGTGGGTACAATGAGCAGTTCTTC. This rearrangement joins TRBV28 to TRBJ2-1; TRBD2 agrees at 7 bases. From germline, CDR1 is MDHEN and CDR2 SYDVKM. There are 16 residues in the CDR3. V trimming: 5 bases; J trimming: 4 bases; junction bases outside the gene matches: 11.

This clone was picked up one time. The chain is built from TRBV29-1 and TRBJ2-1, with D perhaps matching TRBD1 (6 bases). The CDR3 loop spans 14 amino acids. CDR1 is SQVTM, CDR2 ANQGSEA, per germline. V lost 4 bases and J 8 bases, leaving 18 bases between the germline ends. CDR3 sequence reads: CSVAVGGRGDEQFF. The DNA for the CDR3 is TGCAGCGTTGCCGTAGGGGGAAGGGGCGATGAGCAGTTCTTC.

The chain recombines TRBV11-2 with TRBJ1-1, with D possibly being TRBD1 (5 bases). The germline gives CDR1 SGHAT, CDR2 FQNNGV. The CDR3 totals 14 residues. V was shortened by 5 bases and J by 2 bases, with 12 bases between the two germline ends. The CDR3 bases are TGTGCCAGCAGCCGAGGGGTCCTAAACACTGAAGCTTTCTTT. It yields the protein CASSRGVLNTEAFF.